The 10 T cell receptor beta chains in this list originate from one sample, sequenced in a study of shared T cell receptors in the human thymus. Some clones are missing from TCRdb's copy, which holds only in-frame ones; the method was immunoSEQ multiplex PCR. The profile covers roughly 500,000 clones, with about 80% appearing a single time and around 0.012% taken by the ten largest. These same records also appear under a second study, on human thymus T cells.

Material for sequencing was thymocytes. The source is a boy in the first two years of life with a congenital heart defect.

The V gene is TRBV19, the J gene TRBJ1-2; 9 bases align to TRBD1. Germline lookup yields CDR1 LNHDA and CDR2 SQIVND (reference sequence). V lost 9 bases, J lost 7 bases, and 27 bases stayed unmatched. The CDR3 totals 19 residues. CDR3 nucleotides: TGTGCCAGCTCCCCGGAGGGATCACTTCCGGGACAGGGAATGTGTGGCTACACCTTC. Encoded protein: CASSPEGSLPGQGMCGYTF.

The chain is built from TRBV5-1 and TRBJ2-1; TRBD2 agrees at 7 bases. This CDR3 has 14 amino acids. Trimming at V came to 3 bases and at J to 7 bases, leaving 7 bases not matched to a gene. In germline, CDR1 is SGHRS, CDR2 YFSETQ. The CDR3 DNA is TGCGCCAGCAGCTCCGAAGCGGGGAGGAATGAGCAGTTCTTC. Protein: CASSSEAGRNEQFF.

CDR3 DNA: TGTGCCACCAGCAGAGGGCCGGGACTAGCGGGAGCGCGCACCGGGGAGCTGTTTTTT. It specifies CATSRGPGLAGARTGELFF. The chain is built from TRBV15 and TRBJ2-2; 14 nucleotides match TRBD2. This CDR3 comprises 19 residues. CDR1 LNHNV and CDR2 YYDKDF come from the germline V gene (reference sequence). V dropped 1 base and J dropped 4; count of bases not matched to a gene: 8.

This chain links TRBV21-1 with TRBJ2-2; the DNA was not compared with TRBD1, the D call given in the table. TRBV21-1 is noted as a pseudogene. The CDR3 is 18 residues long. In DNA form, the CDR3 reads TGTGCCAGCAGCAAAAAACCAAAGGGACAGGGGAACACCGGGGAGCTGTTTTTT. This translates into CASSKKPKGQGNTGELFF.

The chain has TRBV14 and TRBJ2-4; TRBD1 aligns across 12 bases. J lost 7 bases, V lost 1 base, and 2 bases had no gene match. The CDR3 is 15 residues long. Germline CDR1 and CDR2: SGHDN and FVKESK. CDR3 sequence: CASSQGGQGANIQYF. The DNA for the CDR3 is TGTGCCAGCAGCCAAGGGGGACAGGGGGCGAACATTCAGTACTTC.

This clone was seen a few times. The rearrangement links TRBV6-5 to TRBJ1-5, with TRBD1 matching 7 bases. The CDR3 is 14 residues long. V gave up 6 bases and J gave up 6 bases; unmatched junction bases: 8. Germline values: CDR1 MNHEY, CDR2 SVGAGI. The CDR3 protein is CASRSQGNTQPQHF. For the CDR3, the DNA is TGTGCCAGCAGGTCACAGGGGAATACTCAGCCCCAGCATTTT.

The chain uses TRBV15 and TRBJ1-2, with 9 bases matching TRBD1. The V gene end was trimmed by 0 bases and the J gene end by 5 bases; junction bases not matched to a gene: 13. The germline CDR1 and CDR2 sequences are LNHNV and YYDKDF (reference sequence). The CDR3 length is 18 residues. The CDR3 sequence: CATSRDGSGQGGDYGYTF. The CDR3 DNA sequence: TGTGCCACCAGCAGAGATGGATCGGGACAGGGAGGGGATTATGGCTACACCTTC.

This rearrangement joins TRBV2 to TRBJ2-2; maybe TRBD1 (6 bases). Trimming shortened V by 11 bases and J by 6 bases, and 16 bases separated the two germline ends. Germline CDR1 SNHLY, CDR2 FYNNEI. This CDR3 spans 13 amino acids. The chain's CDR3 is CAAQGSGAGELFF. CDR3 bases: TGTGCCGCACAGGGATCCGGGGCCGGGGAGCTGTTTTTT.

This clone was observed a few times. The J gene is TRBJ2-7, the V gene TRBV11-2; 9 nucleotides agree with TRBD2. In germline, CDR1 is SGHAT, CDR2 FQNNGV. The V segment lost 1 base and the J segment 7 bases; nucleotides outside the gene matches: 11. There are 16 residues in the CDR3. The CDR3 coding sequence is TGTGCCAGCAGCTTAGCCCAGCGGGAGGCCGCTTGGGAGCAGTACTTC. This codes for CASSLAQREAAWEQYF.

The V call is TRBV14, the J call TRBJ1-1; the match to TRBD1 covers 9 bases. The CDR3 is 16 amino acids. The junction had 13 bases not matched to a gene; V was cut back by 8 bases and J by 3 bases. Per germline, CDR1 SGHDN and CDR2 FVKESK. DNA for the CDR3: TGTGCCAGCTGGCGGGGACAGGGAAAGGAGGACACTGAAGCTTTCTTT. This encodes CASWRGQGKEDTEAFF.